Shown below are 19 T cell receptor beta chains from a single sample sequenced in a study of shared clonotypes between healthy human individuals. Sequencing used immunoSEQ multiplex PCR; TCRdb keeps in-frame clones, though not all of them. The table lists just over 2,000,000 clones, roughly 95% of them singletons. Only CD45RO-negative cells positively selected for CCR7 counted as naive CD8 cells, so terminally differentiated effector memory CD45RA+ cells were excluded. Sequenced sample: naive CD8+ T cells sorted from blood. The source of these receptors is a man aged 18-30 years in good health.

This rearrangement joins TRBV25-1 to TRBJ1-2; the D is unclear. Germline V gene sequence: CDR1 MGHDK, CDR2 SYGVNS. Trimming took 11 bases from V and 6 from J, leaving 25 bases between them. CDR3 length equals 15 residues. CDR3 coding DNA: TGTGCCGCGAACCCAATGATGGGGAAAACGGATGGCTACACCTTC. Translated: CAANPMMGKTDGYTF.

The rearrangement links TRBV15 to TRBJ1-4; D uncertain. The germline V gene has CDR1 LNHNV and CDR2 YYDKDF (reference sequence). V dropped 0 bases and J dropped 7 bases, with 12 bases sitting between them. The CDR3 is made up of 15 amino acids. The DNA of the CDR3 is TGTGCCACCAGCAGAGATCGGGGTATAGGTGAAAAACTGTTTTTT. Translating it yields CATSRDRGIGEKLFF.

The genes are TRBV6-8 and TRBJ2-4; D is uncertain. V lost 9 bases to trimming and J lost 7 bases, with 16 bases between them. Germline assignment: CDR1 MNHGY and CDR2 SAAAGT. This CDR3 region has 13 residues. CDR3 sequence reads: CARFERPRNIQYF. In DNA form, the CDR3 reads TGTGCCAGGTTTGAAAGGCCCCGGAACATTCAGTACTTC.

The V gene is TRBV4-1, the J gene TRBJ2-3; the match to TRBD2 covers 14 bases. CDR1 and CDR2 (germline): MGHRA, YSYEKL. Trimming cost V 1 base and J 3 bases; bases outside gene matches: 6. The CDR3 totals 18 residues. In DNA, the CDR3 is TGCGCCAGCAGCCAAGTGACTAGCGGGAGGGCCGGGACAGATACGCAGTATTTT. Encoded protein: CASSQVTSGRAGTDTQYF.

The J gene is TRBJ2-7, the V gene TRBV15; 8 bases are a match to TRBD2. Germline CDR1 LNHNV, CDR2 YYDKDF (reference sequence). The ends lost 1 base at V and 2 bases at J; junction bases unmatched: 4. CDR3 length equals 15 residues. The CDR3 bases are TGTGCCACCAGCAGAGGCAGCGGGGGAACCTACGAGCAGTACTTC. Translating gives CATSRGSGGTYEQYF.

The chain is built from TRBV7-9 and TRBJ2-2; unclear D gene. The CDR3 extends over 13 amino acids. CDR1 is SEHNR and CDR2 is FQNEAQ in the germline V gene (reference sequence). The V end lost 7 bases, the J end lost 4 bases, and 10 bases lay between the germline ends. CDR3 sequence: CASTPPATGELFF. The CDR3 DNA is TGTGCCAGCACCCCCCCGGCCACCGGGGAGCTGTTTTTT.

The chain joins TRBV5-1 to TRBJ2-1; the match to TRBD2 covers 7 bases. After removal of 0 bases from V and 0 bases from J, the junction contained 9 bases not matched to a gene. The length of the CDR3 is 18 residues. The germline V gene encodes CDR1 SGHRS and CDR2 YFSETQ. CDR3 amino acids: CASSLALERGSSYNEQFF. The CDR3 nucleotides are TGCGCCAGCAGCTTGGCCTTAGAGCGGGGAAGCTCCTACAATGAGCAGTTCTTC.

The chain employs TRBV21-1 and TRBJ2-7; the D segment call TRBD2 is taken from the table without a DNA check. TRBV21-1 is designated a pseudogene. This CDR3 is built from 17 residues. The DNA for the CDR3 is TGTGCCAGCAGCCCCAGAGGGGAAGCGGGAGGGCCCTACGAGCAGTACTTC. The encoded protein is CASSPRGEAGGPYEQYF.

V is TRBV5-1 and J is TRBJ2-1; 7 bases are shared with TRBD1. V lost 7 bases, J lost 3 bases, and 13 bases stayed unmatched. This CDR3 is built from 16 residues. The germline V gene encodes CDR1 SGHRS and CDR2 YFSETQ. CDR3 protein: CASLPHEGQLYNEQFF. The CDR3 nucleotides are TGCGCCAGCTTACCACACGAGGGACAGCTCTACAATGAGCAGTTCTTC.

The V gene is TRBV11-3, the J gene TRBJ2-7; D might be TRBD2 (6 bases). Between the trimmed V and J ends, which lost 4 bases and 3 bases, there was a span of 16 bases. There are 15 residues in the CDR3. In germline, CDR1 is SGHNT, CDR2 YENEEA. CDR3 region: CASSYRGDSYYEQYF. CDR3 sequence (DNA): TGTGCCAGCAGCTACAGAGGGGACTCTTACTACGAGCAGTACTTC.

The V call is TRBV13, the J call TRBJ2-7; 7 bases align to TRBD2. Unmatched junction bases numbered 9, after V lost 1 base and J lost 3 bases. The CDR3 is 16 amino acids. Germline-derived CDR1 and CDR2 are PRHDT and FYEKMQ (reference sequence). CDR3 sequence: CASSLEGSSGVYEQYF. As DNA, the CDR3 is TGTGCCAGCAGCTTAGAAGGGTCTAGCGGAGTCTACGAGCAGTACTTC.

This chain uses TRBV10-3 with TRBJ2-7, with TRBD1 matching 9 bases. Germline-derived CDR1 and CDR2 are ENHRY and SYGVKD. This CDR3 is built from 14 residues. The J segment lost 0 bases and the V segment lost 10 bases, leaving 7 bases of the junction unmatched. CDR3 sequence reads: CATRTGESSYEQYF. The CDR3 bases are TGTGCCACTAGGACAGGGGAAAGCTCCTACGAGCAGTACTTC.

This rearrangement joins TRBV15 to TRBJ2-3, with 8 bases that match TRBD2. V lost 1 base, J lost 5 bases, and 2 bases stayed unmatched. The CDR3 sequence is 14 residues long. CDR1 and CDR2 from the germline V gene are LNHNV and YYDKDF (reference sequence). The CDR3 is CATSRAAGGDTQYF. The CDR3 DNA reads as TGTGCCACCAGCAGAGCTGCGGGAGGAGATACGCAGTATTTT.

A note on this clone: The same CDR3 is also encoded by other DNA sequences in this sample. V gene TRBV6-5 combines with J gene TRBJ2-7, with D tentatively TRBD2 (6 bases). V lost 6 bases and J 0 bases, leaving 9 bases between the germline ends. CDR1 and CDR2 (germline): MNHEY, SVGAGI. CDR3 length: 13 amino acids. The CDR3 here is CASSLGGSYEQYF. For the CDR3, the DNA is TGTGCCAGCAGCCTCGGGGGCTCCTACGAGCAGTACTTC.

V gene TRBV11-2 combines with J gene TRBJ2-1, with D unclear. Trimming cost V 0 bases and J 4 bases, with 7 bases left between them. The germline V gene encodes CDR1 SGHAT and CDR2 FQNNGV. The CDR3 covers 14 residues. The CDR3: CASSLESVYNEQFF. Written as DNA, the CDR3 is TGTGCCAGCAGCTTAGAGTCAGTATACAATGAGCAGTTCTTC.

The chain employs TRBV2 and TRBJ1-5; D not resolved. Trimming left V 2 bases short and J 0 bases short, with 17 bases between. CDR3 size: 18 residues. Germline V gives CDR1 SNHLY, CDR2 FYNNEI. The CDR3 region has the DNA TGTGCCAGCAGTGAATTCCGTCCAGGATCGCCTAGCAATCAGCCCCAGCATTTT. It is translated as CASSEFRPGSPSNQPQHF.

The chain joins TRBV6-5 to TRBJ1-5; no definite D call. Trimming stripped 0 bases from V and 0 bases from J, with 6 bases between. Germline V gives CDR1 MNHEY, CDR2 SVGAGI. This CDR3 spans 15 amino acids. CDR3 nucleotides: TGTGCCAGCAGTTACTCCCAAGATAGCAATCAGCCCCAGCATTTT. It specifies CASSYSQDSNQPQHF.

This sequence joins TRBV4-1 and TRBJ2-3; no firm D call. This CDR3 is built from 14 residues. The V gene's germline CDR1 is MGHRA and CDR2 YSYEKL. Trimming removed 6 bases from V and 3 bases from J, with 13 bases in between. The CDR3 loop reads CASSPRSSTDTQYF. Written as DNA, the CDR3 is TGCGCCAGCAGTCCTAGGTCTAGTACAGATACGCAGTATTTT.

This chain uses TRBV5-1 with TRBJ2-3; D is unclear. The CDR3 has 14 amino acids. CDR1 is SGHRS, CDR2 YFSETQ, per germline. The V end was cut by 2 bases, the J end by 2 bases, with 9 bases between. The CDR3: CASSFELSTDTQYF. CDR3 nucleotides: TGCGCCAGCAGCTTTGAGCTCTCCACAGATACGCAGTATTTT.